This T cell receptor beta chain is from a study of blood T cell repertoires in COVID-19. The overall study: There were acute and convalescent COVID-19 samples, and they came from the United States, Italy and Spain.

Original processing methods: Amplification of reference gene primers was used by the study to estimate nucleated cell counts. The table came from immunoSEQ multiplex PCR; TCRdb's copy has only in-frame clones and leaves some out. V and J calls and clone size are given by that table; D and trimming were obtained from the DNA. The table records about 60,000 clones, about 80% of them present only once. The count of this clone is one. The TCR sequence derives from a man between 60 and 75 years old with acute or convalescent COVID-19. Sequences were obtained from peripheral blood.

The DNA for the CDR3 is TGCGCCAGCAGCCAAGCTATCGGGCAGGGGGCCGACTCTGGGGCCAACGTCCTGACTTTC. Translating gives CASSQAIGQGADSGANVLTF. This chain joins TRBV4-1 and TRBJ2-6, with 8 positions matching TRBD1. V lost 1 base and J lost 0; bases outside the gene matches: 11. From germline, CDR1 is MGHRA and CDR2 YSYEKL. This CDR3 has 20 residues.